The 11 T cell receptor beta chains given below trace back to one sample, sequenced in a study of T-cell memory formation after mild COVID-19 (dated by TCRdb to the early 2020s). Libraries were built with 5' RACE. TCRdb records Illumina NovaSeq 6000 as the sequencer. The public reads were run again by TCRdb, first through fastp at Q25 and then through MiXCR, and only productive beta chains were kept. Rows are unified per CDR3 protein, each entry keeping the most common DNA and genes. The sample records roughly 180,000 distinct CDR3 sequences, around a tenth of which are singletons. The top ten constitute 3.5% to 4.5% of the sample. Sequenced sample: PBMCs or a T cell subset sorted from them (not recorded which). All receptors derive from a man aged 18 to 30 who had mild COVID-19 (a few samples of this study predate the infection). The sample titles of this study are shuffled in the database, so cell type and time point are left out; the donor was told from shared clones.

This sequence joins TRBV4-2 and TRBJ2-7; 10 nucleotides match TRBD1. Trimming at V came to 1 base and at J to 1 base, leaving 7 bases not matched to a gene. Germline CDR1 is LGHNA and CDR2 is YNFKEQ. The CDR3 has 17 residues. For the CDR3, the DNA is TGTGCCAGCAGCCAAGGATGGGGACAGGGGCCGTCCTACGAGCAGTACTTC. It is translated as CASSQGWGQGPSYEQYF.

Ten or more counts support this clonotype. The chain carries TRBV7-3 and TRBJ1-6; 9 bases agree with TRBD1. The CDR3 is made up of 15 amino acids. The germline CDR1 and CDR2 sequences are SGHTA and FQGTGA. Unmatched junction bases numbered 8, after V lost 5 bases and J lost 9 bases. CDR3 region: CASSAGGQGRSPLHF. CDR3 coding DNA: TGTGCCAGCAGCGCTGGGGGACAGGGCCGTTCACCCCTCCACTTT.

This chain joins TRBV20-1 and TRBJ1-6, with D perhaps matching TRBD1 (5 bases). The CDR3 covers 14 residues. The germline gives CDR1 DFQATT, CDR2 SNEGSKA (reference sequence). Trimming stripped 6 bases from V and 7 bases from J, with 16 bases between. The CDR3 DNA follows: TGCAGTGCGAGCGCCTCCGGGGGAAATTCACCCCTCCACTTT. It is translated as CSASASGGNSPLHF.

This clonotype has ten or more counts. The chain joins TRBV15 to TRBJ2-3; D not certain. Germline assignment: CDR1 LNHNV and CDR2 YYDKDF (reference sequence). The CDR3 covers 12 residues. V shed 1 base and J shed 7 bases, with 6 bases lying between them. The CDR3 loop reads CATSRGTHTQYF. The CDR3 coding sequence is TGTGCCACCAGCAGAGGAACTCATACGCAGTATTTT.

This clonotype has just a few counts. CDR3 region: CASSSRVKGDNEAFF. CDR3 sequence (DNA): TGTGCCAGCAGTTCCAGGGTTAAGGGGGATAATGAAGCTTTCTTT. The rearrangement joins TRBV12-3 or TRBV12-4 to TRBJ1-1, with D perhaps TRBD1 (6 bases). This CDR3 region has 15 residues. The V gene lost 4 bases and the J gene lost 7 bases, with 19 bases spanning the gap.

This clonotype occurred a few times. The chain employs TRBV5-1 and TRBJ2-3; 9 bases line up with TRBD1. Losses at the gene ends were 4 bases for V and 1 base for J; bases not matched to a gene: 7. CDR3 length: 16 residues. CDR1 SGHRS and CDR2 YFSETQ come from the germline V gene. The CDR3 DNA reads as TGCGCCAGCAGCGCCGGGACAGGGAGAGGCACAGATACGCAGTATTTT. Its protein product is CASSAGTGRGTDTQYF.

This clonotype was recorded a few times. The chain uses TRBV18 and TRBJ1-4; TRBD1 matches 7 bases. Germline CDR1 reads KGHSH; CDR2 reads LQKENI. This CDR3 comprises 15 residues. Trimming took 3 bases from V and 6 from J; bases not matched to a gene: 7. The CDR3 DNA follows: TGTGCCAGCTCACCTATGGGACAGCTCCATGAAAAACTGTTTTTT. This sequence encodes CASSPMGQLHEKLFF.

The chain combines TRBV5-1 with TRBJ2-7, with D perhaps TRBD2 (5 bases). CDR3 length: 12 amino acids. Deletions cut 0 bases from V and 5 bases from J, with 6 bases between. Germline CDR1 SGHRS, CDR2 YFSETQ. Here the CDR3 DNA reads TGCGCCAGCAGCTTGGACGGGGACGAGCAGTACTTC. This gives the protein CASSLDGDEQYF.

This clonotype was counted between two and nine times. CDR3 nucleotide sequence: TGTGCCAGCAGTTACGGAGTTAGGGCTTTCTTT. Residues: CASSYGVRAFF. The chain combines TRBV6-5 with TRBJ1-1; no definite D call. This CDR3 is 11 amino acids long. V was cut by 2 bases and J by 11 bases, with 9 bases left in between. Per the germline V gene, CDR1 is MNHEY and CDR2 is SVGAGI.

This clonotype was detected a few times. The rearrangement uses TRBV10-1 and TRBJ2-7, with 10 bases aligning to TRBD2. The junction had 9 bases not matched to a gene; V was cut back by 6 bases and J by 4 bases. Germline values: CDR1 WNHNN, CDR2 SYGVQD (reference sequence). The CDR3 covers 15 residues. The CDR3 reads CASSRLSGGVYEQYF. The CDR3 DNA sequence: TGCGCCAGCAGCCGTCTGAGCGGGGGGGTTTACGAGCAGTACTTC.

V and J are TRBV6-1 and TRBJ1-2; 8 bases match TRBD1. The CDR3 is 13 residues long. The trim removed 2 bases at V and 5 bases at J, leaving 1 base unmatched. CDR1 is MNHNS and CDR2 is SASEGT in the germline V gene. The DNA for the CDR3 is TGTGCCAGCAGTGAAACAGGGGGATATGGCTACACCTTC. This gives the protein CASSETGGYGYTF.